These 7 T cell receptor beta chains came from one sample sequenced in a study of blood T cells in healthy people across ages. Together with a sample-barcoded 5' primer, a J-beta primer mix was included in a second PCR lasting about 7 to 12 cycles. TCRdb re-called the 5' RACE reads through MiXCR, storing one row per CDR3 protein. The table includes around 520,000 distinct CDR3 sequences, about a quarter detected once. This sample was shared with a second study, whose subject was T cells of mothers and their children.

Sequencing used blood. The receptors were sampled from a boy between 2 and 10 years old in good health.

CDR3 sequence (DNA): TGCAGTGCTAGAGTTCCCCCGCAAGCAAAACTGTTTTTT. As protein: CSARVPPQAKLFF. V is TRBV20-1 and J is TRBJ1-4; D is unclear. The CDR3 is made up of 13 amino acids. Germline values: CDR1 DFQATT, CDR2 SNEGSKA (reference sequence). With 1 base removed from V and 10 bases from J, the gap between germline ends came to 13 bases.

The sample holds a few counts of this clonotype. The V and J genes are TRBV7-9 and TRBJ2-2; unclear D gene. This CDR3 has 14 residues. Trimming removed 2 bases at V and 5 bases at J, with 9 bases between. Germline CDR1 and CDR2: SEHNR and FQNEAQ (reference sequence). The CDR3 sequence is CASSLRRATGELFF. The CDR3 nucleotides read TGTGCCAGCAGCTTAAGGCGAGCGACCGGGGAGCTGTTTTTT.

This chain uses TRBV4-2 with TRBJ2-7; no definite D call. The V end lost 0 bases, the J end lost 0 bases, and 9 bases lay between the germline ends. The CDR3 consists of 15 residues. Per germline, CDR1 LGHNA and CDR2 YNFKEQ. The CDR3, as DNA: TGTGCCAGCAGCCAAGACCCGCTGGCCTCCTACGAGCAGTACTTC. Translated: CASSQDPLASYEQYF.

This chain joins TRBV4-2 and TRBJ2-7; 10 bases are shared with TRBD2. The J segment lost 0 bases and the V segment lost 0 bases, leaving 14 bases of the junction unmatched. The CDR3 runs 20 residues. Per the germline V gene, CDR1 is LGHNA and CDR2 is YNFKEQ. Here the CDR3 DNA reads TGTGCCAGCAGCCAAGATCGCTCGCAGGGACTAGCGCGAAACTCCTACGAGCAGTACTTC. As protein: CASSQDRSQGLARNSYEQYF.

This clonotype was detected a few times. The chain carries TRBV2 and TRBJ2-5, with a possible D match to TRBD2 (6 bases). Per germline, CDR1 SNHLY and CDR2 FYNNEI. V was cut by 3 bases and J by 11 bases, with 25 bases left in between. The CDR3 totals 16 residues. CDR3 loop: CASSDWVGGVREEQYF. CDR3 coding DNA: TGTGCCAGCAGTGACTGGGTCGGCGGGGTACGTGAAGAGCAGTACTTC.

The J gene is TRBJ2-5, the V gene TRBV27; TRBD2 matches at 9 bases. Per germline, CDR1 MNHEY and CDR2 SMNVEV (reference sequence). Trimming removed 3 bases from V and 5 bases from J; junction bases left unmatched: 4. CDR3 length: 14 residues. The CDR3 sequence is CASSLASGMETQYF. CDR3 sequence (DNA): TGTGCCAGCAGTTTGGCTAGCGGGATGGAGACCCAGTACTTC.

The rearrangement uses TRBV12-3 or TRBV12-4 and TRBJ2-7; TRBD2 matches at 15 bases. With 4 bases clipped from V and 4 bases from J, the junction kept 2 bases outside the gene matches. The CDR3 consists of 15 residues. In DNA, the CDR3 is TGTGCCAGCAGTTGGGGGACTAGCGGGGGGTACGAGCAGTACTTC. Its protein is CASSWGTSGGYEQYF.